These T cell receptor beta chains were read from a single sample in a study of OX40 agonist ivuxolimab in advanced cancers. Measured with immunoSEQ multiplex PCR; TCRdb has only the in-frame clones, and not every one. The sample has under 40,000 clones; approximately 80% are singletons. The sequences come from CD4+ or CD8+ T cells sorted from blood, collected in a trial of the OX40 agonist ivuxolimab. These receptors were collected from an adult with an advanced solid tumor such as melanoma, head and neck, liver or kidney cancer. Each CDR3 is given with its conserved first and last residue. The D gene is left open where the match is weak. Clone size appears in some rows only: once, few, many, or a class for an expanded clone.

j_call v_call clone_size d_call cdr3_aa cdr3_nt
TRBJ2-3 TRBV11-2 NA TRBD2 CASSLDLLAGTDTQYF TGTGCCAGCAGCTTAGACCTACTAGCGGGCACAGATACGCAGTATTTT
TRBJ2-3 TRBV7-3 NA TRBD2 CASSYAKGTGGPLDTQYF TGTGCCAGCAGTTACGCGAAGGGCACGGGAGGGCCATTAGATACGCAGTATTTT
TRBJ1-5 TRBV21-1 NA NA CASILDRIDSNQPQHF NA
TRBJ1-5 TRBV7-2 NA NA CASSLGGLQGQPQHF TGTGCCAGCAGCTTAGGGGGATTACAGGGACAGCCCCAGCATTTT
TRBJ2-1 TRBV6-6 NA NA CASWEATPHEQFF TGTGCCAGCTGGGAGGCAACCCCCCATGAGCAGTTCTTC
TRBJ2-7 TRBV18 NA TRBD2 CASSPRGTSGTYEQYF TGTGCCAGCTCACCTCGCGGGACTAGCGGTACCTACGAGCAGTACTTC
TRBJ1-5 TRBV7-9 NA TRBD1 CASSASGTASNQPQHF TGTGCCAGCAGCGCATCCGGGACAGCTAGCAATCAGCCCCAGCATTTT
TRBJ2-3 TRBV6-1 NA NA CASSERGFTQYF TGTGCCAGCAGTGAACGGGGGTTCACGCAGTATTTT
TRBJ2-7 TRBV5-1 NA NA CASSLGDGTYEQYF TGCGCCAGCAGCTTGGGGGACGGTACCTACGAGCAGTACTTC
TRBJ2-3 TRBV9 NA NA CASSVRGGNAGDTQYF TGTGCCAGCAGCGTAAGGGGGGGCAATGCGGGAGATACGCAGTATTTT
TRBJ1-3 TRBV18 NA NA CASSRDGTGNTIYF TGTGCCAGCTCACGGGACGGAACTGGAAACACCATATATTTT
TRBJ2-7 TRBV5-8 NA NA CASSLGQIAYEQYF TGTGCCAGCAGCTTGGGACAGATAGCCTACGAGCAGTACTTC
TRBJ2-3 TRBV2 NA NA CASSETDTQYF TGTGCCAGCAGTGAAACGGATACGCAGTATTTT
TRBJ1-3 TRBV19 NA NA CASGNLGAGNTIYF TGTGCCAGTGGTAATCTGGGGGCAGGAAACACCATATATTTT
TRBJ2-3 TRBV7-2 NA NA CASSSQALRSSQYF TGTGCCAGCAGCTCACAGGCTCTACGAAGTTCGCAGTATTTT
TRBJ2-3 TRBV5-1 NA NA CASSWSGDTDTQYF TGCGCCAGCAGCTGGTCCGGGGACACAGATACGCAGTATTTT
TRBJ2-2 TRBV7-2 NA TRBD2 CASSGPGLAGSTGELFF TGTGCCAGCAGCGGGCCAGGACTAGCGGGAAGCACCGGGGAGCTGTTTTTT
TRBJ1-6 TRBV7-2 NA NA CASSLGTEDLLHF TGTGCCAGCAGCCTAGGGACGGAGGACCTCCTCCACTTT
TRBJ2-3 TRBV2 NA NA CATDGGGSTDTQYF TGTGCCACCGATGGCGGAGGGAGCACAGATACGCAGTATTTT
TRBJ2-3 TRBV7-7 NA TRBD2 CASSLSSGVGDTQYF TGTGCTAGCAGCTTATCTAGCGGGGTGGGAGATACGCAGTATTTT
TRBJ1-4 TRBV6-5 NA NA CASSSRGGNEKLFF TGTGCCAGCAGCTCCCGGGGCGGTAATGAAAAACTGTTTTTT
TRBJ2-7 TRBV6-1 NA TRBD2 CASSEPHRGGSKDEQYF TGTGCCAGCAGTGAACCGCATCGGGGCGGGAGTAAAGACGAGCAGTACTTC
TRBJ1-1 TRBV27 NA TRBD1 CASQAGQLNTEAFF TGTGCCAGTCAAGCGGGACAGCTGAACACTGAAGCTTTCTTT
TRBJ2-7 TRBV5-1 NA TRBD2 CASSLGGLAGGYEQYF TGCGCCAGCAGCTTGGGGGGACTAGCGGGAGGCTACGAGCAGTACTTC
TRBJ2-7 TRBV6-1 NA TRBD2 CASRLLAGNYEQYF TGTGCCAGCAGACTACTAGCGGGTAACTACGAGCAGTACTTC
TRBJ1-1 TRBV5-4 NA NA CASSRRAENTEAFF TGTGCCAGCAGCCGGAGGGCGGAGAACACTGAAGCTTTCTTT
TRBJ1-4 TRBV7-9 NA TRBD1 CASSSDRGLAEKLFF TGTGCCAGCAGCTCAGACAGGGGGCTCGCTGAAAAACTGTTTTTT
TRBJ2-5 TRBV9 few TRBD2 CASSVVSGGDETQYF TGTGCCAGCAGCGTAGTTAGCGGGGGGGATGAGACCCAGTACTTC
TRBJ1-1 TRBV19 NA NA CASSMRAARGEAFF TGTGCCAGTAGTATGAGGGCGGCTAGGGGTGAAGCTTTCTTT
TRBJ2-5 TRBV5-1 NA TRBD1 CASSQGQGGETQYF TGCGCCAGCAGCCAGGGACAGGGAGGGGAGACCCAGTACTTC
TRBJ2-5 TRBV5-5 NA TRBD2 CASSLGTSGWETQYF TGTGCCAGCAGCTTGGGGACTAGCGGGTGGGAGACCCAGTACTTC
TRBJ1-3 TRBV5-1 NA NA CASSRTGSGNTIYF TGCGCCAGCTCACGAACAGGGTCGGGAAACACCATATATTTT
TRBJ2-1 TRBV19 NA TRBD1 CASSPHTTGSIYEQFF TGTGCCAGTAGTCCTCACACGACAGGGTCTATTTATGAGCAGTTCTTC
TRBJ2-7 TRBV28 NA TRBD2 CASGGLAFYEQYF TGTGCCAGCGGGGGACTAGCGTTTTACGAGCAGTACTTC
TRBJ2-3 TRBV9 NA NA CASSVAADTQYF TGTGCCAGCAGCGTAGCAGCAGATACGCAGTATTTT
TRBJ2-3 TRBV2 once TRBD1 CASREPGQYIDTQYF TGTGCCAGCAGGGAACCGGGACAGTACATAGATACGCAGTATTTT
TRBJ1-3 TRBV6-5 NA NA CASSYRPSSGNTIYF TGTGCCAGCAGTTATAGGCCCTCCTCTGGAAACACCATATATTTT
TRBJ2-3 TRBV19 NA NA CASSFGTGTDTQYF TGTGCCAGTAGTTTCGGCACAGGCACAGATACGCAGTATTTT
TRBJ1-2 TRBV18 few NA CASSPPGREAYGYTF TGTGCCAGCTCACCACCGGGGAGGGAAGCCTATGGCTACACCTTC
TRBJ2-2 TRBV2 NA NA CASSRAPISNTGELFF TGTGCCAGCAGTAGGGCCCCTATAAGCAACACCGGGGAGCTGTTTTTT
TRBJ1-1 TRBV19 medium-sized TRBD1 CASSPGQGAIEAFF TGTGCCAGTAGTCCTGGACAGGGGGCGATTGAAGCTTTCTTT
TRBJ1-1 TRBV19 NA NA CASRSQTNTEAFF TGTGCCAGTAGGAGTCAAACGAACACTGAAGCTTTCTTT
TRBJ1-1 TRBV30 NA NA CAWGKSQNTEAFF TGTGCCTGGGGAAAGTCCCAGAACACTGAAGCTTTCTTT
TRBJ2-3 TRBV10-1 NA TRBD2 CASSTRTSGNSDTQYF TGCGCCAGCAGTACTAGGACTAGCGGGAACTCAGATACGCAGTATTTT
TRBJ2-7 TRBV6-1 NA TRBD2 CANSRGESSYEQYF TGTGCCAACTCCCGGGGGGAGAGCTCCTACGAGCAGTACTTC